This passage covers 13 T cell receptor beta chains from one sample sequenced in a study of blood T cell repertoires in COVID-19. Clones were sequenced by immunoSEQ multiplex PCR, and TCRdb holds only the in-frame ones, with some missing. The table lists more than 400,000 clones, 70% to 90% of them singletons, with under 4% in the top ten. Sequencing used peripheral blood. The receptors were sampled from a human donor in a cohort sampled during active COVID-19.

This clone was seen a few times. The chain joins TRBV12-3 or TRBV12-4 to TRBJ2-2; tentatively, D is TRBD1 (6 bases). The CDR3 totals 13 residues. Between the trimmed V and J ends, which lost 2 bases and 5 bases, there was a span of 6 bases. CDR3: CASSLQGTGELFF. For the CDR3, the DNA is TGTGCCAGCAGTTTACAGGGGACCGGGGAGCTGTTTTTT.

J is TRBJ1-1 and V is TRBV6-5; 7 nucleotides agree with TRBD1. The CDR3 covers 13 residues. With V trimmed by 10 bases and J by 6 bases, 11 bases remained unmatched. Per the germline V gene, CDR1 is MNHEY and CDR2 is SVGAGI. The CDR3 DNA sequence: TGTGCCACCGGACAGGTTCGGGCTGCTGAAGCTTTCTTT. This sequence encodes CATGQVRAAEAFF.

This sequence joins TRBV7-2 and TRBJ2-7, with a possible D match to TRBD1 (5 bases). With 1 base removed from V and 4 bases from J, the gap between germline ends came to 8 bases. Germline CDR1 reads SGHTA; CDR2 reads FQGNSA. This CDR3 contains 13 residues. Here the CDR3 reads CASSLDRIYEQYF. CDR3 sequence (DNA): TGTGCCAGCAGCTTAGACAGGATTTACGAGCAGTACTTC. The whole variable domain, remainder taken from reference TRBV7-2 and TRBJ2-7, is GAGVSQSPSNKVTEKGKDVELRCDPISGHTALYWYRQSLGQGLEFLIYFQGNSAPDKSGLPSDRFSAERTGGSVSTLTIQRTQQEDSAVYLCASSLDRIYEQYFGPGTRLTVT.

CDR3 region: CASSVVVNTGELFF. The CDR3 nucleotides are TGTGCCAGCAGCGTAGTAGTTAACACCGGGGAGCTGTTTTTT. The rearrangement links TRBV9 to TRBJ2-2; D gene unclear. This CDR3 is built from 14 residues. The V and J ends lost 0 bases and 2 bases respectively, with 5 bases between them. Germline CDR1 SGDLS, CDR2 YYNGEE.

This clone turned up a few times. V gene TRBV5-4 combines with J gene TRBJ2-2, with 7 bases fitting TRBD1. V lost 5 bases, J lost 7 bases, and 5 bases stayed unmatched. The CDR3 runs 13 residues. From germline, CDR1 is SGHNT and CDR2 YYREEE (reference sequence). The CDR3 here is CASRRQGGGELFF. As DNA, the CDR3 is TGTGCCAGCAGAAGACAGGGCGGCGGGGAGCTGTTTTTT.

A single count supports this clone. The chain employs TRBV5-1 and TRBJ2-1; 9 bases align to TRBD1. The CDR3 runs to 16 residues. With V trimmed by 2 bases and J by 3 bases, 6 bases remained unmatched. The germline gives CDR1 SGHRS, CDR2 YFSETQ. The CDR3 DNA sequence: TGCGCCAGCAGCTTCAGCCCGGGACAGGGCTACAATGAGCAGTTCTTC. The encoded protein is CASSFSPGQGYNEQFF.

The J gene is TRBJ1-5, the V gene TRBV25-1, with D perhaps TRBD1 (6 bases). Germline V gene sequence: CDR1 MGHDK, CDR2 SYGVNS. Trimming stripped 9 bases from V and 0 bases from J, with 9 bases between. The CDR3 extends over 13 amino acids. CDR3 sequence: CASTGNSNQPQHF. Written as DNA, the CDR3 is TGTGCCAGTACAGGGAATAGCAATCAGCCCCAGCATTTT. Together with reference TRBV25-1 and TRBJ1-5, the CDR3 gives the full variable domain: EADIYQTPRYLVIGTGKKITLECSQTMGHDKMYWYQQDPGMELHLIHYSYGVNSTEKGDLSSESTVSRIRTEHFPLTLESARPSHTSQYLCASTGNSNQPQHFGDGTRLSIL.

The gene calls are TRBV4-2 and TRBJ2-5, with D uncertain. This CDR3 spans 16 amino acids. V was shortened by 0 bases and J by 7 bases, with 18 bases between the two germline ends. Germline assignment: CDR1 LGHNA and CDR2 YNFKEQ. CDR3 amino acids: CASSQDLRSSLGTQYF. The DNA of the CDR3 is TGTGCCAGCAGCCAAGATCTGAGATCCTCACTCGGGACCCAGTACTTC.

The rearrangement uses TRBV7-2 and TRBJ2-2, with a tentative D call TRBD2 (6 bases). Trimming left V 0 bases short and J 8 bases short, with 10 bases between. Germline lookup yields CDR1 SGHTA and CDR2 FQGNSA. The CDR3 loop spans 14 amino acids. CDR3 DNA: TGTGCCAGCAGCTTAGCGGACGGGAGTGGGGAGCTGTTTTTT. The encoded protein is CASSLADGSGELFF.

The chain recombines TRBV30 with TRBJ1-1; D remains unclear. The germline gives CDR1 GTSNPN, CDR2 SVGIG (reference sequence). V lost 1 base to trimming and J lost 10 bases, with 7 bases between them. The CDR3 extends over 10 amino acids. CDR3 bases: TGTGCCTGGAGTGGACGGGTAGCTTTCTTT. The encoded protein is CAWSGRVAFF.

This sequence joins TRBV5-1 and TRBJ2-7; 8 bases match TRBD1. The CDR3 totals 15 residues. After removal of 0 bases from V and 1 base from J, the junction contained 3 bases not matched to a gene. CDR1 SGHRS and CDR2 YFSETQ come from the germline V gene. CDR3 bases: TGCGCCAGCAGCTTGGGGACAGGGCTATCCTACGAGCAGTACTTC. Its protein is CASSLGTGLSYEQYF.

This chain joins TRBV19 and TRBJ1-1; TRBD1 agrees at 10 bases. Trimming removed 8 bases from V and 5 bases from J; junction bases left unmatched: 17. The CDR3 length is 17 residues. Per germline, CDR1 LNHDA and CDR2 SQIVND (reference sequence). The CDR3 sequence is CASWSMFAGQGLTEAFF. CDR3 DNA sequence: TGTGCCAGTTGGTCCATGTTCGCGGGACAGGGGTTAACTGAAGCTTTCTTT.

CDR3 DNA sequence: TGTGCCGCCCGATCGCGGGAGCCAGTTAGGGACAATGAGCAGTTCTTC. Protein: CAARSREPVRDNEQFF. V is TRBV10-3 and J is TRBJ2-1, with 7 bases fitting TRBD2. This CDR3 has 16 residues. The V segment lost 11 bases and the J segment 5 bases; nucleotides outside the gene matches: 18. Germline lookup yields CDR1 ENHRY and CDR2 SYGVKD.